Each of the 22 T cell receptor beta chains below was sequenced from the same sample in a study of shared clonotypes between healthy human individuals. The table came from immunoSEQ multiplex PCR; TCRdb's copy has only in-frame clones and leaves some out. This table has 900,000 to 1,200,000 clones, 70% to 80% appearing once. Sequencing was done on a sample of memory CD4+ T cells from PBMCs. Noted subset: CD45RA-negative fraction. The source is a man in his late teens or twenties in good health. Some clones in this sample may be carry-over from other donors' samples.

This clone was counted a single time. J is TRBJ2-1 and V is TRBV9; TRBD2 aligns across 9 bases. Unmatched junction bases numbered 3, after V lost 4 bases and J lost 1 base. The germline CDR1 and CDR2 sequences are SGDLS and YYNGEE. The CDR3 runs to 15 residues. For the CDR3, the DNA is TGTGCCAGCAGCCTAGCGGGACAATCCTACAATGAGCAGTTCTTC. It encodes CASSLAGQSYNEQFF.

V and J are TRBV5-6 and TRBJ1-1; weak D call: TRBD1 (5 bases). The CDR3 is made up of 12 amino acids. Trimming shortened V by 5 bases and J by 3 bases, and 8 bases separated the two germline ends. The germline gives CDR1 SGHDT, CDR2 YYEEEE. This CDR3 reads CASRLGDTEAFF. The CDR3 DNA follows: TGTGCCAGCAGGCTGGGGGACACTGAAGCTTTCTTT.

The V call is TRBV7-9, the J call TRBJ2-3; D not certain. Germline V gene data show CDR1 as SEHNR and CDR2 as FQNEAQ (reference sequence). V lost 8 bases and J 6 bases, leaving 15 bases between the germline ends. The CDR3 is made up of 13 amino acids. CDR3 residues: CASELRRSDTQYF. CDR3 DNA: TGTGCCAGCGAGCTACGAAGGTCGGATACGCAGTATTTT. The full variable domain, its missing parts supplied by reference TRBV7-9 and TRBJ2-3, is DTGVSQNPRHKITKRGQNVTFRCDPISEHNRLYWYRQTLGQGPEFLTYFQNEAQLEKSRLLSDRFSAERPKGSFSTLEIQRTEQGDSAMYLCASELRRSDTQYFGPGTRLTVL.

The CDR3 is CASSSGRITQYF. The CDR3 DNA reads as TGCGCCAGCAGCAGCGGGAGGATAACGCAGTATTTT. The chain couples TRBV5-1 to TRBJ2-3; TRBD2 matches at 9 bases. Germline V lookup: CDR1 SGHRS, CDR2 YFSETQ. V was pared by 4 bases and J by 9 bases, with 3 bases of the junction left unmatched. This CDR3 spans 12 amino acids.

The chain couples TRBV5-1 to TRBJ2-3, with a tentative D call TRBD1 (5 bases). The germline V gene has CDR1 SGHRS and CDR2 YFSETQ. V was cut by 6 bases and J by 2 bases, with 16 bases left in between. The CDR3 extends over 15 amino acids. This CDR3 reads CASNPSRGDTDTQYF. DNA of the CDR3: TGCGCCAGCAACCCCTCTAGGGGTGACACAGATACGCAGTATTTT.

This clone showed up many times. The rearrangement joins TRBV9 to TRBJ1-1; D ambiguous. Trimming removed 1 base from V and 1 base from J, with 5 bases in between. Per the germline V gene, CDR1 is SGDLS and CDR2 is YYNGEE. CDR3 length: 13 residues. CDR3 coding DNA: TGTGCCAGCAGCGTAAGGGAGAACACTGAAGCTTTCTTT. Amino acid sequence: CASSVRENTEAFF. Based on the CDR3 plus reference TRBV9 and TRBJ1-1, the full variable domain is DSGVTQTPKHLITATGQRVTLRCSPRSGDLSVYWYQQSLDQGLQFLIQYYNGEERAKGNILERFSAQQFPDLHSELNLSSLELGDSALYFCASSVRENTEAFFGQGTRLTVV.

The chain has TRBV7-2 and TRBJ2-3; maybe TRBD1 (5 bases). Between the trimmed V and J ends, which lost 0 bases and 0 bases, there was a span of 19 bases. CDR1 SGHTA and CDR2 FQGNSA come from the germline V gene. This CDR3 is built from 19 residues. CDR3 residues: CASSLAALGVGRSTDTQYF. The CDR3 DNA sequence: TGTGCCAGCAGCTTAGCTGCTCTCGGAGTGGGGCGGAGCACAGATACGCAGTATTTT.

This sequence joins TRBV10-3 and TRBJ2-5; TRBD1 matches 7 bases. The CDR3 is made up of 13 amino acids. J lost 3 bases, V lost 8 bases, and 6 bases had no gene match. Germline CDR1 is ENHRY and CDR2 is SYGVKD. For the CDR3, the DNA is TGTGCCATCTCAACGGGACAGAAAGAGACCCAGTACTTC. Protein product: CAISTGQKETQYF.

This clone is a singleton in its sample. The V gene is TRBV5-1, the J gene TRBJ2-7; TRBD2 agrees at 7 bases. The V and J ends lost 4 bases and 6 bases, in that order; junction bases with no gene match: 7. The CDR3 consists of 13 residues. Germline V gene lookup returns CDR1 SGHRS and CDR2 YFSETQ. CDR3 nucleotide sequence: TGCGCCAGCAGCCACCGGCGGGAGCTCGAGCAGTACTTC. Translating it yields CASSHRRELEQYF.

This clone was counted only a few times. Given a far larger clone just one base away, this is likely a sequencing read error. The J gene is TRBJ1-1, the V gene TRBV5-1, with D hard to call. The CDR3 extends over 14 amino acids. Looked up from germline, CDR1 is SGHRS and CDR2 is YFSETQ. V lost 7 bases to trimming and J lost 0 bases, with 13 bases between them. CDR3 amino acids: CASGDGNMNTEAFF. CDR3 nucleotide sequence: TGCGCCAGCGGCGACGGAAACATGAACACTGAAGCTTTCTTT.

This clone was seen only a few times. The rearrangement uses TRBV19 and TRBJ1-1; D possibly corresponds to TRBD1 (5 bases). V was pared by 7 bases and J by 4 bases, with 16 bases between. This CDR3 spans 14 amino acids. CDR1 LNHDA and CDR2 SQIVND come from the germline V gene (reference sequence). The CDR3 reads CASTLGHRITEAFF. CDR3 nucleotide sequence: TGTGCCAGTACCCTGGGCCACAGGATCACTGAAGCTTTCTTT.

The chain combines TRBV5-4 with TRBJ2-2; either TRBD1 or TRBD2 may fit D (5 bases each). Trimming removed 2 bases from V and 6 bases from J, with 11 bases in between. The CDR3 sequence is 14 residues long. Germline loops: CDR1 SGHNT, CDR2 YYREEE (reference sequence). The CDR3 DNA reads as TGTGCCAGCAGCTTCGTGGGGACGGCCGGGGAGCTGTTTTTT. Translated: CASSFVGTAGELFF. Based on the CDR3 plus reference TRBV5-4 and TRBJ2-2, the full variable domain is ETGVTQSPTHLIKTRGQQVTLRCSSQSGHNTVSWYQQALGQGPQFIFQYYREEENGRGNFPPRFSGLQFPNYSSELNVNALELDDSALYLCASSFVGTAGELFFGEGSRLTVL.

The chain uses TRBV28 and TRBJ2-1, with 10 bases lining up with TRBD2. The CDR3 is 15 amino acids. V was clipped by 2 bases and J by 9 bases; unmatched bases: 7. Germline V lookup: CDR1 MDHEN, CDR2 SYDVKM. CDR3 bases: TGTGCCAGCAGTTTAGCCAGCGGGAGGGCCGTTGAGCAGTTCTTC. It yields the protein CASSLASGRAVEQFF.

This clone was detected a few times. Distinct nucleotide sequences in the sample also encode this CDR3. The gene calls are TRBV5-4 and TRBJ1-3; the D is unclear. The CDR3 has 14 residues. Trimming removed 0 bases at V and 0 bases at J, with 4 bases between. CDR1 is SGHNT, CDR2 YYREEE, per germline (reference sequence). CDR3 sequence: CASSLGSSGNTIYF. The CDR3 DNA is TGTGCCAGCAGCTTGGGATCCTCTGGAAACACCATATATTTT.

The chain is built from TRBV7-9 and TRBJ1-6; possible D gene TRBD1, 5 bases. V lost 1 base and J lost 8, with 6 bases in between. The germline gives CDR1 SEHNR, CDR2 FQNEAQ (reference sequence). This CDR3 has 13 amino acids. CDR3 nucleotide sequence: TGTGCCAGCAGCTTAGAAGGGGATTCACCCCTCCACTTT. Its translation: CASSLEGDSPLHF.

The chain carries TRBV5-1 and TRBJ2-1; 14 bases agree with TRBD2. Losses at the gene ends were 6 bases for V and 4 bases for J; bases not matched to a gene: 6. Germline V CDR1 and CDR2: SGHRS, YFSETQ. The CDR3 extends over 16 amino acids. CDR3 residues: CASKGLAGASYNEQFF. The CDR3 DNA reads TGCGCCAGCAAGGGACTAGCGGGAGCGTCATACAATGAGCAGTTCTTC.

CDR3 sequence reads: CASSLIRPHNYGYTF. In DNA form, the CDR3 reads TGTGCCAGCAGTTTAATAAGGCCCCACAACTATGGCTACACCTTC. The chain has TRBV28 and TRBJ1-2; D call uncertain. Looked up from germline, CDR1 is MDHEN and CDR2 is SYDVKM. The CDR3 runs to 15 residues. V dropped 2 bases and J dropped 2 bases, with 12 bases sitting between them.

This chain connects TRBV2 to TRBJ2-2; 9 nucleotides match TRBD1. The J segment lost 1 base and the V segment lost 6 bases, leaving 6 bases of the junction unmatched. Germline values: CDR1 SNHLY, CDR2 FYNNEI. CDR3 length equals 16 residues. The CDR3 region has the DNA TGTGCCAGCAGCGACCTGGACAGGGGGAACACCGGGGAGCTGTTTTTT. Translated, it gives CASSDLDRGNTGELFF.

The chain links TRBV6-6 to TRBJ2-1, with TRBD1 matching 9 bases. Germline V CDR1 and CDR2: MNHNY, SVGAGI (reference sequence). Trimming cost V 5 bases and J 4 bases; bases outside gene matches: 6. The CDR3 is 15 amino acids. CDR3 bases: TGTGCCAGCAGTGCACAGGGGGCGGAATACAATGAGCAGTTCTTC. It specifies CASSAQGAEYNEQFF.

This clone has at least ten counts. This chain links TRBV27 with TRBJ2-2; 8 bases line up with TRBD1. In germline, CDR1 is MNHEY, CDR2 SMNVEV (reference sequence). V lost 8 bases, J lost 4 bases, and 6 bases stayed unmatched. This CDR3 is 14 amino acids long. CDR3 in DNA: TGTGCCAGCTTCGACAGGGGTAGCACCGGGGAGCTGTTTTTT. Translating it yields CASFDRGSTGELFF.

About this clone: At one boundary the junction diverges from the germline segment, which might be a read error. V and J are TRBV2 and TRBJ2-1; TRBD1 aligns across 7 bases. CDR1 and CDR2 (germline): SNHLY, FYNNEI. This CDR3 has 14 residues. The CDR3 region is CASRDDDRVGALVF. In DNA form, the CDR3 reads TGTGCCAGCAGGGACGACGACAGGGTCGGGGCCCTGGTCTTC.

The CDR3 bases are TGTGCCAGCAGCCCCTCTGACAGGGGGAGAGGCTACACCTTC. Encoded protein: CASSPSDRGRGYTF. This sequence joins TRBV28 and TRBJ1-2; 9 nucleotides agree with TRBD1. The CDR3 spans 14 residues. Germline trimming cut 6 bases from V and 8 bases from J; bases unmatched to any gene: 10. The germline CDR1 and CDR2 sequences are MDHEN and SYDVKM.